What follows are 19 T cell receptor beta chains derived from one specimen sequenced in a study of CD4+ T cells in melanoma (dated by TCRdb to between 2021 and 2024). Libraries were constructed by the immunoSEQ multiplex PCR assay. TCRdb's version of the immuneACCESS table is confined to in-frame rearrangements and falls short of the full clone set. An unresolved V gene accounts for under half of the shortfall where checked; the remainder is of unknown origin. For this sample the table gives some 50,000 clones, of which 80% to 90% were detected only once. The biggest ten clones account for 12% of the sample. The sequenced sample consisted of peripheral blood. Receptor source: a human donor with melanoma.

The CDR3 reads CASKRGLNTEAFF. The DNA for the CDR3 is TGCGCCAGCAAAAGGGGGTTGAACACTGAAGCTTTCTTT. V usage is TRBV10-2 and J usage is TRBJ1-1, with D possibly TRBD1 on 6 matching bases. Germline V lookup: CDR1 WSHSY, CDR2 SAAADI. The CDR3 covers 13 residues. Trimming took off 7 bases at V and 0 bases at J, with 9 bases between the two ends.

This clone was found once. V usage is TRBV5-6 and J usage is TRBJ2-2; D is undetermined. Trimming took off 0 bases at V and 4 bases at J, with 7 bases between the two ends. Germline V gene lookup returns CDR1 SGHDT and CDR2 YYEEEE. This CDR3 spans 14 amino acids. This chain's CDR3 is CASSLGQATGELFF. The CDR3 DNA sequence: TGTGCCAGCAGCTTGGGCCAGGCCACCGGGGAGCTGTTTTTT.

The chain joins TRBV2 to TRBJ2-2; D not resolved. The CDR3 consists of 15 residues. The germline CDR1 and CDR2 sequences are SNHLY and FYNNEI. V lost 4 bases and J lost 0, with 9 bases in between. The CDR3 is CASSGWSPNTGELFF. CDR3 in DNA: TGTGCCAGCAGTGGTTGGTCGCCGAACACCGGGGAGCTGTTTTTT.

The rearrangement joins TRBV28 to TRBJ1-2, with TRBD1 matching over 8 bases. Germline V gene sequence: CDR1 MDHEN, CDR2 SYDVKM. Trimming at V came to 3 bases and at J to 8 bases, leaving 11 bases not matched to a gene. The CDR3 contains 15 residues. For the CDR3, the DNA is TGTGCCAGCAGTTTTTTGCACAGGGGGACATACGGCTACACCTTC. Its protein is CASSFLHRGTYGYTF.

This chain connects TRBV2 to TRBJ1-3; D is undetermined. Germline values: CDR1 SNHLY, CDR2 FYNNEI. The CDR3 sequence is 14 residues long. Trimming shortened V by 2 bases and J by 6 bases, and 11 bases separated the two germline ends. The CDR3 loop reads CASSESGITNTIYF. CDR3 coding DNA: TGTGCCAGCAGTGAATCTGGGATTACAAACACCATATATTTT. Complete variable domain (other parts from reference TRBV2 and TRBJ1-3): EPEVTQTPSHQVTQMGQEVILRCVPISNHLYFYWYRQILGQKVEFLVSFYNNEISEKSEIFDDQFSVERPDGSNFTLKIRSTKLEDSAMYFCASSESGITNTIYFGEGSWLTVV.

The chain links TRBV4-1 to TRBJ2-7; D gene unclear. There are 13 residues in the CDR3. V lost 4 bases, J lost 5 bases, and 12 bases lay in between. Germline V gene lookup returns CDR1 MGHRA and CDR2 YSYEKL. CDR3 sequence: CASSPADRHEQYF. For the CDR3, the DNA is TGCGCCAGCAGCCCAGCAGACCGGCACGAGCAGTACTTC.

The chain joins TRBV15 to TRBJ1-2; 9 bases line up with TRBD1. Germline V gives CDR1 LNHNV, CDR2 YYDKDF (reference sequence). The CDR3 is 14 residues long. V lost 1 base, J lost 5 bases, and 2 bases stayed unmatched. CDR3 protein: CATSRGGTGYGYTF. The DNA for the CDR3 is TGTGCCACCAGCAGAGGCGGGACAGGGTATGGCTACACCTTC.

This clone occurred once. The V and J genes are TRBV15 and TRBJ1-5, with a possible D match to TRBD1 (6 bases). Trimming removed 1 base at V and 0 bases at J, with 10 bases between. Germline CDR1 and CDR2: LNHNV and YYDKDF (reference sequence). This CDR3 has 16 amino acids. In DNA, the CDR3 is TGTGCCACCAGCAGAGGCGGGGGCTATAGCAATCAGCCCCAGCATTTT. Translation gives CATSRGGGYSNQPQHF. Drawing the rest from reference TRBV15 and TRBJ1-5, the complete variable domain is DAMVIQNPRYQVTQFGKPVTLSCSQTLNHNVMYWYQQKSSQAPKLLFHYYDKDFNNEADTPDNFQSRRPNTSFCFLDIRSPGLGDTAMYLCATSRGGGYSNQPQHFGDGTRLSIL.

V and J are TRBV5-4 and TRBJ2-1, with no clear D. This CDR3 contains 13 residues. Deletions cut 1 base from V and 6 bases from J, with 8 bases between. In germline, CDR1 is SGHNT, CDR2 YYREEE (reference sequence). CDR3 sequence reads: CASSLSVGNEQFF. As DNA, the CDR3 is TGTGCCAGCAGCTTGTCAGTTGGCAATGAGCAGTTCTTC.

The chain recombines TRBV27 with TRBJ1-6, with 10 bases aligning to TRBD1. This CDR3 has 17 amino acids. Unmatched junction bases numbered 8, after V lost 5 bases and J lost 4 bases. Germline CDR1 is MNHEY and CDR2 is SMNVEV (reference sequence). The CDR3 is CASSPDRGLFYNSPLHF. CDR3 in DNA: TGTGCCAGCAGTCCTGACAGGGGGCTGTTTTATAATTCACCCCTCCACTTT.

The chain employs TRBV18 and TRBJ2-5; D is possibly TRBD2 (5 bases). This CDR3 has 16 amino acids. V lost 2 bases and J lost 4, with 17 bases in between. Germline V gives CDR1 KGHSH, CDR2 LQKENI. The CDR3 loop reads CASSPAGGLVRETQYF. The CDR3 coding sequence is TGTGCCAGCTCACCAGCGGGTGGGCTAGTCCGAGAGACCCAGTACTTC.

This clone has only one observation. The gene calls are TRBV25-1 and TRBJ2-7; TRBD2 might be the D (5 bases). Germline V gene lookup returns CDR1 MGHDK and CDR2 SYGVNS. V shed 3 bases and J shed 0 bases, with 12 bases lying between them. The CDR3 has 15 residues. CDR3 loop: CASSDPGRSSYEQYF. The CDR3 DNA reads as TGTGCCAGCAGTGATCCGGGAAGGAGCTCCTACGAGCAGTACTTC.

V usage is TRBV18 and J usage is TRBJ2-1, with D maybe TRBD2 (6 bases). V lost 5 bases, J lost 12 bases, and 20 bases lay in between. CDR3 size: 14 residues. Germline loops: CDR1 KGHSH, CDR2 LQKENI. The CDR3 coding sequence is TGTGCCAGCTCATCGGGGGTCGCCGGGGCAGGGCAGTTCTTC. It is translated as CASSSGVAGAGQFF.

The V call is TRBV7-9, the J call TRBJ1-2, with 8 bases that match TRBD1. J gave up 12 bases and V 5 bases, and 11 bases lay outside the gene matches. The germline gives CDR1 SEHNR, CDR2 FQNEAQ (reference sequence). This CDR3 comprises 13 residues. CDR3 sequence (DNA): TGTGCCAGCAGCCCGGCAGGGGGCGCGGGCCACACCTTC. Its protein is CASSPAGGAGHTF.

J is TRBJ1-1 and V is TRBV19; a weak D match, TRBD1 (5 bases). V dropped 5 bases and J dropped 1 base, with 14 bases sitting between them. This CDR3 comprises 15 residues. Germline V gives CDR1 LNHDA, CDR2 SQIVND (reference sequence). Written as DNA, the CDR3 is TGTGCCAGTAGTCCGGTGGACATGCCGAACACTGAAGCTTTCTTT. Translated, it gives CASSPVDMPNTEAFF.

The rearrangement links TRBV27 to TRBJ1-1; 9 nucleotides agree with TRBD1. The CDR3 is made up of 14 amino acids. V dropped 5 bases and J dropped 7; count of bases not matched to a gene: 8. Germline CDR1 and CDR2: MNHEY and SMNVEV (reference sequence). The CDR3 DNA sequence: TGTGCCAGCAGTCCATGGACAGGGGTGGTTGAAGCTTTCTTT. Protein: CASSPWTGVVEAFF.

The chain carries TRBV19 and TRBJ1-2; D perhaps matches TRBD1 (6 bases). The ends were cut back, 4 bases at V and 7 bases at J, with 16 bases in the middle. CDR1 is LNHDA and CDR2 is SQIVND in the germline V gene (reference sequence). This CDR3 is built from 14 residues. CDR3 residues: CASSTTGTKGGYTF. DNA of the CDR3: TGTGCCAGTAGTACTACCGGGACAAAAGGTGGCTACACCTTC.

CDR3 loop: CASSLDGRSTNYGYTF. CDR3 DNA sequence: TGTGCCAGCAGCTTGGATGGCCGATCTACTAACTATGGCTACACCTTC. The V and J genes are TRBV5-5 and TRBJ1-2; D is unresolved. Trimming stripped 0 bases from V and 0 bases from J, with 12 bases between. Germline-derived CDR1 and CDR2 are SGHKS and YYEKEE (reference sequence). This CDR3 has 16 residues.

The chain recombines TRBV7-6 with TRBJ1-4; TRBD1 agrees at 12 bases. The CDR3 extends over 16 amino acids. Germline loops: CDR1 SGHVS, CDR2 FNYEAQ. Trimming at V came to 5 bases and at J to 10 bases, leaving 11 bases not matched to a gene. The CDR3 DNA is TGTGCCAGCAGCGAGACGCCGGGACAGGGGGCCGGAAAACTGTTTTTT. The encoded protein is CASSETPGQGAGKLFF.